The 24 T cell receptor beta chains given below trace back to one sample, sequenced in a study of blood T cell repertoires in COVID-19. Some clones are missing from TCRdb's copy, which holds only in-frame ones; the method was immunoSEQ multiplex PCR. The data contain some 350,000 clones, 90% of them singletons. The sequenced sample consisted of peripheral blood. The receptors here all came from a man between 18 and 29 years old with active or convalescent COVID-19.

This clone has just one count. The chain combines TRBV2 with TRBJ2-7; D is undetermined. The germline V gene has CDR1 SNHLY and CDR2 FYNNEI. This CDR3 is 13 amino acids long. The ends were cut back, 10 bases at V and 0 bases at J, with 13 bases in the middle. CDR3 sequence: CATNLEASYEQYF. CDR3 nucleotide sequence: TGTGCCACCAACCTCGAGGCCTCCTACGAGCAGTACTTC.

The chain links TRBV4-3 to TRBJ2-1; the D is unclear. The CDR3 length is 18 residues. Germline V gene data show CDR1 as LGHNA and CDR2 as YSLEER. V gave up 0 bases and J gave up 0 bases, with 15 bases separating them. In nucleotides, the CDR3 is TGCGCCAGCAGCCAAGATCAACGGTCGAGGAGCTCCTACAATGAGCAGTTCTTC. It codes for CASSQDQRSRSSYNEQFF.

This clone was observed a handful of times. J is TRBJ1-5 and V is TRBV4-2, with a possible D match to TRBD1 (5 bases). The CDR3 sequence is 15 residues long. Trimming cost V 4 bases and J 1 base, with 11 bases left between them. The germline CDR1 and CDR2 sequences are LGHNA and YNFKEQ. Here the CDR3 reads CASSLGGESNQPQHF. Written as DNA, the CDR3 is TGTGCCAGCAGCCTTGGAGGGGAAAGCAATCAGCCCCAGCATTTT.

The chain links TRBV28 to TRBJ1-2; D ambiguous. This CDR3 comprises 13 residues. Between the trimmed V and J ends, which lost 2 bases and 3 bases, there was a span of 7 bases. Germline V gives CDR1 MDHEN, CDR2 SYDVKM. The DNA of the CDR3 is TGTGCCAGCAGTTTAATGGCGGACTATGGCTACACCTTC. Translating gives CASSLMADYGYTF.

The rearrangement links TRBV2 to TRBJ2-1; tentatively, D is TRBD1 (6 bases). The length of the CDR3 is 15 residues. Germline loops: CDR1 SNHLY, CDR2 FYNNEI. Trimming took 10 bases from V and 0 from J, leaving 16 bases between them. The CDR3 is CATSQDRGSYNEQFF. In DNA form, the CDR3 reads TGTGCCACCTCGCAGGACAGAGGCTCCTACAATGAGCAGTTCTTC.

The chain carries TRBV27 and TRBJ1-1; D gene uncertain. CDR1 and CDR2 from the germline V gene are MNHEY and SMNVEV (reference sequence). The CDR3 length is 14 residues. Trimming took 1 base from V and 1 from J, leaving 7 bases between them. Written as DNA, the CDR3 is TGTGCCAGCAGTTTATTGGCCAGGAACACTGAAGCTTTCTTT. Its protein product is CASSLLARNTEAFF.

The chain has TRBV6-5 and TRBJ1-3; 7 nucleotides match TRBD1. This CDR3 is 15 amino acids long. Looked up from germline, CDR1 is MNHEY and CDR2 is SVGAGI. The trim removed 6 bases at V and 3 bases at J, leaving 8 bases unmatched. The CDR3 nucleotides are TGTGCCAGCAGGGCGAACACAGGGGATGGAAACACCATATATTTT. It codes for CASRANTGDGNTIYF.

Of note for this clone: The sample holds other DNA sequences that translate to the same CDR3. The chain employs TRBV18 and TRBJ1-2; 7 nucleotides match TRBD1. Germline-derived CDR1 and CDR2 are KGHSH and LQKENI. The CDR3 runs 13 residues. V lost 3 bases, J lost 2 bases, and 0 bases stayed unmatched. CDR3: CASSPDRNYGYTF. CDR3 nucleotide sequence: TGTGCCAGCTCACCGGACAGGAACTATGGCTACACCTTC.

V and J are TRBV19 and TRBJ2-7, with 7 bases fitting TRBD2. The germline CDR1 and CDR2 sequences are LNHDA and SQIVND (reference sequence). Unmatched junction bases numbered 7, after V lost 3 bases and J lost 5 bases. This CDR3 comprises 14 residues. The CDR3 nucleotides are TGTGCCAGTAGTATGTTGGCGGGAGTAAACGAGCAGTACTTC. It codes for CASSMLAGVNEQYF.

The DNA for the CDR3 is TGTGCCAGCGAACCACAGGGAAAATTCTACGAGCAGTACTTC. Residues: CASEPQGKFYEQYF. V usage is TRBV2 and J usage is TRBJ2-7, with a possible D match to TRBD1 (6 bases). The CDR3 is 14 residues long. The V end was cut by 8 bases, the J end by 3 bases, with 17 bases between. CDR1 is SNHLY, CDR2 FYNNEI, per germline.

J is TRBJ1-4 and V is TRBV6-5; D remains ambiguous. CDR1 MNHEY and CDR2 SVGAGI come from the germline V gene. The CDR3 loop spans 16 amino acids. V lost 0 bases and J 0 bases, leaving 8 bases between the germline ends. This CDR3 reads CASSYSSRTTNEKLFF. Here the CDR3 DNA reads TGTGCCAGCAGTTACTCTTCCAGAACAACTAATGAAAAACTGTTTTTT.

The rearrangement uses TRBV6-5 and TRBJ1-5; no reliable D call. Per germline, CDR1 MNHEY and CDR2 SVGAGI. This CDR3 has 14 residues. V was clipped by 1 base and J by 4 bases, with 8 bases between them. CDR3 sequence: CASSYLSQNQPQHF. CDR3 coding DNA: TGTGCCAGCAGTTACTTGAGCCAAAATCAGCCCCAGCATTTT.

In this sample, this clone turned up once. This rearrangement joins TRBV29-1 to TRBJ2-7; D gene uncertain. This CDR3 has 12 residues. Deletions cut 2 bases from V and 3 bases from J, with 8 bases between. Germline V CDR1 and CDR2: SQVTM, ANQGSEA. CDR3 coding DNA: TGCAGCGTTGAATTGGCAGACTACGAGCAGTACTTC. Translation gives CSVELADYEQYF.

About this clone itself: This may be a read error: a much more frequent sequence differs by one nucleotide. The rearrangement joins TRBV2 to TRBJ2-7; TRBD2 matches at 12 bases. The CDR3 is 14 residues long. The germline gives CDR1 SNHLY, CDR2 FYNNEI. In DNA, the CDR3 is TGTGCCAGCAGTCAGACTAGCGGGGGCTACAAGCAGTACTTC. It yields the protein CASSQTSGGYKQYF.

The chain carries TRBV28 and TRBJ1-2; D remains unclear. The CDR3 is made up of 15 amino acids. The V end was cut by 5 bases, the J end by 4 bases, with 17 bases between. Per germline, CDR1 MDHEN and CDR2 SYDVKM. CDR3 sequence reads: CASSPEFTAGYGYTF. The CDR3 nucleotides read TGTGCCAGCAGTCCCGAGTTCACCGCCGGCTATGGCTACACCTTC.

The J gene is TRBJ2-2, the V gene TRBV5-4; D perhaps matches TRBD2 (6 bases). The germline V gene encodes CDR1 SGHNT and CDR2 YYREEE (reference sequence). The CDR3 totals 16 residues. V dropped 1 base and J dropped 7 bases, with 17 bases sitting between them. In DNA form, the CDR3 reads TGTGCCAGCAGCTTGTCGGCGGGGAGGCGTTACGGGGAGCTGTTTTTT. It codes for CASSLSAGRRYGELFF.

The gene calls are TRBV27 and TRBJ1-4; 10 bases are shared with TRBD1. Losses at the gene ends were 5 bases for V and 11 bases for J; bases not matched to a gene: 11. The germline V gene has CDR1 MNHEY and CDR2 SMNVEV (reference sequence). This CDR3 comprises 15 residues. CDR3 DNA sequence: TGTGCCAGCAGTGCCGGGACAGGGGCGGTTAATAAACTGTTTTTT. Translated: CASSAGTGAVNKLFF.

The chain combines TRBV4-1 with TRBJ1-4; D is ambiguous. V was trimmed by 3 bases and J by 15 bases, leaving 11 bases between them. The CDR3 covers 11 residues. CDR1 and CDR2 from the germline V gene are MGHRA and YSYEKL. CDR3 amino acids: CASSQEGPVFF. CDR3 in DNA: TGCGCCAGCAGCCAGGAGGGCCCGGTGTTTTTT.

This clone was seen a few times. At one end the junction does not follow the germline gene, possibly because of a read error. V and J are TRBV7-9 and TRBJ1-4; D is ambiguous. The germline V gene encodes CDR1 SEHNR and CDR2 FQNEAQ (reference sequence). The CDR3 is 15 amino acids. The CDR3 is CASRLGLSSNEKLFF. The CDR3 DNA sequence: TGTGCCAGCAGATTAGGACTTTCCTCTAATGAAAAACTGTTTTTT.

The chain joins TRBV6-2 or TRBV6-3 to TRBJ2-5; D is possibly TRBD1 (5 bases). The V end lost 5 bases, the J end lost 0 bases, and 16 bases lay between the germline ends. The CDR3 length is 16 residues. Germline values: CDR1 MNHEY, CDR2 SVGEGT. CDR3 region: CASSTSDWGYQETQYF. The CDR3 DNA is TGTGCCAGCAGTACCTCCGATTGGGGCTACCAAGAGACCCAGTACTTC.

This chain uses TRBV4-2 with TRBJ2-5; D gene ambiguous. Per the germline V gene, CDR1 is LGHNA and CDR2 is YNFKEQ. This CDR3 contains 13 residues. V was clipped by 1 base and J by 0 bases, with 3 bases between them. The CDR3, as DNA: TGTGCCAGCAGCCAAGTAGACCAAGAGACCCAGTACTTC. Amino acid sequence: CASSQVDQETQYF.

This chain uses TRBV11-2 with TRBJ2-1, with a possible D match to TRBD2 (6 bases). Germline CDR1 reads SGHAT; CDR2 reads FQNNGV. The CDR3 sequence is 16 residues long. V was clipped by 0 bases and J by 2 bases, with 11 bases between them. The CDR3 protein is CASSLDRLATYNEQFF. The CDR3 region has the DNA TGTGCCAGCAGCTTAGATCGGCTAGCGACCTACAATGAGCAGTTCTTC.

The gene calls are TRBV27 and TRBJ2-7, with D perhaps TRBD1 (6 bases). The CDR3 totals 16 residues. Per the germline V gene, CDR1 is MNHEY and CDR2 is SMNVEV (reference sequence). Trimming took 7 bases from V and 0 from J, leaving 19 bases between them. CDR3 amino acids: CASTKRAGQTSYEQYF. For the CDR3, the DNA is TGTGCCAGCACCAAAAGGGCAGGACAGACCTCCTACGAGCAGTACTTC.

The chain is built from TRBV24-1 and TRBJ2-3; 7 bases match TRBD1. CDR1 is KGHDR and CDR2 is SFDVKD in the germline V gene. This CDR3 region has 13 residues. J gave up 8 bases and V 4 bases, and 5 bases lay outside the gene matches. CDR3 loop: CATSENNRGTQYF. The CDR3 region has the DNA TGTGCCACCAGTGAGAATAACAGGGGTACGCAGTATTTT.